This TCR beta chain was observed in a study of molecular identifiers for immune sequencing clone quantification. This clonotype has ten or more counts. Germline loops: CDR1 LNHDA, CDR2 SQIVND (reference sequence). The CDR3 runs to 14 residues. After removal of 3 bases from V and 5 bases from J, the junction contained 5 bases not matched to a gene. TCRdb re-analysed the PCR reads in MiXCR, keeping a single row per CDR3 protein. The repertoire holds about 630,000 distinct CDR3 sequences, with roughly 23% as singletons. The sequenced sample consisted of naive CD8+ T cells from blood, with Jurkat cell RNA spiked in. Subset of the sample: FACS-sorted CD8+CD4-CCR7+CD45RA+ naive T cells. This receptor was identified in a human donor in good health. Some libraries in this study had Jurkat cell RNA spiked in. The chain couples TRBV19 to TRBJ2-5; 8 nucleotides line up with TRBD1. CDR3 nucleotides: TGTGCCAGTAGTATCCGGACAGGGTACGAGACCCAGTACTTC. Protein sequence: CASSIRTGYETQYF.